This TCR beta chain stems from a study of T-cell reconstitution after alpha-beta-depleted transplantation in children. General study points: Several hundred expanded graft clones reportedly gave rise to the alpha-beta T cells present about two months after transplant. From newly produced T cells came most of the T-cell counts and diversity one year after transplant.

This clonotype was seen only a few times. Its target is not known. Unique molecular identifiers were incorporated into the prepared TCRbeta library. TCRdb passed the PCR reads through MiXCR, listing each CDR3 protein once. Among 400,000 to 550,000 distinct CDR3 sequences listed, 10% were seen once. The CDR3 totals 13 residues. Trimming took off 1 base at V and 7 bases at J, with 7 bases between the two ends. CDR1 LGHNA and CDR2 YSLEER come from the germline V gene. This chain connects TRBV4-3 to TRBJ1-4; D remains unclear. This sequence was found in a child between 2 and 9 years old with inherited bone marrow failure, due to receive a stem cell transplant. The material sequenced was PBMCs, taken before TCRalphabeta/CD19-depleted stem cell transplant. CDR3 sequence: CASSQVYREKLFF. The CDR3 coding sequence is TGCGCCAGCAGCCAAGTTTATCGTGAAAAACTGTTTTTT.